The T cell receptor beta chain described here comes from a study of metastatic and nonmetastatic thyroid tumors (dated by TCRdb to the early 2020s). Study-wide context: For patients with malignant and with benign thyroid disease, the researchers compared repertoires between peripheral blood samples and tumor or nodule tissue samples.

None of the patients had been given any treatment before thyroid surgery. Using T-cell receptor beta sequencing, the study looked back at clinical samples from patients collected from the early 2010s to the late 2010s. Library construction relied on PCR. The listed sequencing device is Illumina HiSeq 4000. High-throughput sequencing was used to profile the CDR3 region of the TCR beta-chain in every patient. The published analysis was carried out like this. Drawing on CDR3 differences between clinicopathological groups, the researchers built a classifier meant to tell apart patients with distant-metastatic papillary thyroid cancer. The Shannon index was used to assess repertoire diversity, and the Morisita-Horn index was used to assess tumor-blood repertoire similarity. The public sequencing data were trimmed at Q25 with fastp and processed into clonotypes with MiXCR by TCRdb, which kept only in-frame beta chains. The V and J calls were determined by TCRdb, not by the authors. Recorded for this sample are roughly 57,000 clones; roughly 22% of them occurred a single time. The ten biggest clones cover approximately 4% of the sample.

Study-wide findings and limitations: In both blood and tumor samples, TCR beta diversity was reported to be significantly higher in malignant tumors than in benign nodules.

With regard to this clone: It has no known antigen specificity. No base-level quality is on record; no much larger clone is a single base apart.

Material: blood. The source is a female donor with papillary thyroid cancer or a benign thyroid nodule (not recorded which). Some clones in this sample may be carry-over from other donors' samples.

For the CDR3, the sequence is CASTGKGRETQYF. The DNA sequence is TGTGCCAGCACAGGGAAGGGAAGGGAGACCCAGTACTTC. The chain couples TRBV28 to TRBJ2-5; TRBD1 is possibly the D segment (5 matching bases). The germline V gene specifies MDHEN as CDR1 and SYDVKM as CDR2. V and J are truncated by 7 bases and 5 bases respectively, leaving an intervening sequence of 14 bases. The CDR3 numbers 13 residues from cysteine through phenylalanine. The retained sequence is limited to the CDR3, 39 bases, with the frame set at the first base.